This is a list of T cell receptor beta chains from one sample in a study of blood T cell repertoires in COVID-19. The protocol was immunoSEQ multiplex PCR, while the TCRdb copy is restricted to in-frame clones and leaves out a portion. This table has under 450,000 clones, approximately 77% appearing once. Sequences were obtained from peripheral blood. The receptor set was obtained from a human donor with acute or convalescent COVID-19. The donor label of this sample is uncertain. The conserved cysteine and the conserved F or W are not part of the CDR3 here. Each record gives: V gene, J gene, CDR3 protein.

TRBV18,TRBJ1-5,ASSPPRGNYSNQPQH
TRBV18,TRBJ1-1,ASSTTGVRTEAF
TRBV30,TRBJ1-1,AWSPRVLWGRGTEAF
TRBV7-2,TRBJ2-1,ASSFYRGTYNEQF
TRBV21-1,TRBJ2-7,ASSKGDYRGISSYEQY
TRBV29-1,TRBJ1-1,SVGEQGGSTEAF
TRBV5-4,TRBJ1-1,ASSLGGANTEAF
TRBV11-2,TRBJ1-2,ASSHTLTGGVGYT
TRBV10-3,TRBJ1-5,AISRDISNQPQH
TRBV7-7,TRBJ2-5,ASSLVDYETQY
TRBV18,TRBJ2-5,ASSPGQGGQTQY
TRBV6-5,TRBJ1-1,ASSYEGTEAF
TRBV6-4,TRBJ1-6,ASSDRPTGANSPLH
TRBV30,TRBJ1-5,AWRGQGAKQPQH
TRBV3-1/TRBV3-2,TRBJ1-6,ASSQGTGSNSPLH
TRBV19,TRBJ1-2,ASSMWQGVISYGYT
TRBV6-1,TRBJ2-7,ASSDRTGGFFYEQY
TRBV5-1,TRBJ2-3,ASKYGTSGRVEDTQY
TRBV3-1/TRBV3-2,TRBJ2-1,ASSFGTSYNEQF
TRBV29-1,TRBJ1-6,SVLTGRNSPLH
TRBV20-1,TRBJ1-4,SASFQGTNEKLF
TRBV5-1,TRBJ2-7,ASSPGGFSSYEQY
TRBV4-1,TRBJ1-1,ASSLWGDTEAF
TRBV19,TRBJ2-7,ASSIPGGTYEQY
TRBV5-5,TRBJ1-5,ASSLYGGQPQH
TRBV5-1,TRBJ1-3,ASSSSQGAFPSGNTIY
TRBV5-5,TRBJ1-4,ASSLAGLEKLF
TRBV27,TRBJ1-4,ASRLRDRGQNEKLF
TRBV6-2/TRBV6-3,TRBJ2-1,ASSSAGSSYNEQF
TRBV3-1/TRBV3-2,TRBJ2-1,ASSQQGPKQF
TRBV12-3/TRBV12-4,TRBJ1-1,ASSLGHNTEAF
TRBV30,TRBJ2-7,AWRDALFRGRPYEQY
TRBV7-2,TRBJ1-2,ASSYRDRGRGYT
TRBV15,TRBJ2-5,ATSNLDDRGEPQETQY
TRBV19,TRBJ1-1,ASSMSRGEAF
TRBV19,TRBJ1-2,ASSPRGTDYGYT
TRBV4-1,TRBJ2-1,ASSQERREPYNEQF
TRBV24-1,TRBJ1-1,ATSDFPYTEAF
TRBV7-9,TRBJ2-7,ASSSGTSVAYEQY
TRBV6-4,TRBJ2-7,ASSDGHSGTGPYEQY
TRBV5-1,TRBJ2-7,ASSVQGITYEQY
TRBV27,TRBJ1-2,ASSLRRSNYGYT
TRBV29-1,TRBJ1-1,SAGKAAGGVKAF
TRBV5-5,TRBJ1-1,ASSSRQEKGAF
TRBV5-6,TRBJ2-7,ASSFGTGDEQY
TRBV30,TRBJ2-1,AWSPPGLAGIYEQF
TRBV6-5,TRBJ2-2,ASGTSGGGTGELF
TRBV5-1,TRBJ1-2,ASSFSGQGEGYT
TRBV2,TRBJ1-5,ASSGPTGTGDQPQH
TRBV28,TRBJ2-1,ASSSPGQAIFNGF
TRBV25-1,TRBJ1-4,ASSDAQGLATNEKLF
TRBV19,TRBJ1-5,ASRYTGGGLNQPQH